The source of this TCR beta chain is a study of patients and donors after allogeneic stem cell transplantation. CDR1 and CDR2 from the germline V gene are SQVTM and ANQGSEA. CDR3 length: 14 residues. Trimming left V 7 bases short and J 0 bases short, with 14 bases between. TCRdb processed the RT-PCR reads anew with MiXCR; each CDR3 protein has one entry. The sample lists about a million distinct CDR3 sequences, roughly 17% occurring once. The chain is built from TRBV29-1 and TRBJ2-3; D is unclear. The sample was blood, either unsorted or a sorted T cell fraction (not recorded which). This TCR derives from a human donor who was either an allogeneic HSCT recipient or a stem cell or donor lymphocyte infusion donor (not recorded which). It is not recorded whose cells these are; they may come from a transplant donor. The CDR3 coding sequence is TGCAGCGGATCCCCTCAAACTAGCACAGATACGCAGTATTTT. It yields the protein CSGSPQTSTDTQYF.